The 16 T cell receptor beta chains given below trace back to one sample, sequenced in a study of blood T cells in healthy people across ages. Primed by a sample-barcoded 5' primer and a J-beta primer mix, a second PCR proceeded for about 6 to 12 cycles. TCRdb called the 5' RACE reads again in MiXCR, with one record for every CDR3 protein. Found here are about 1.8 million distinct CDR3 sequences, about 50% of them singletons; the top ten hold over 2%. What was sequenced was blood. The receptors here all came from a woman aged 35 to 49 in good health.

Here the CDR3 DNA reads TGTGCCAGCAGCCCAGACGGGGGGCAGGAGCAGTTCTTC. Residues: CASSPDGGQEQFF. The chain joins TRBV7-2 to TRBJ2-1; a possible D gene is TRBD2 (7 bases). Germline V CDR1 and CDR2: SGHTA, FQGNSA. Trimming removed 5 bases at V and 10 bases at J, with 15 bases between. This CDR3 contains 13 residues.

The J gene is TRBJ2-7, the V gene TRBV12-3 or TRBV12-4, with TRBD1 identical over 7 bases. Losses at the gene ends were 1 base for V and 6 bases for J; bases not matched to a gene: 6. The CDR3 contains 14 residues. The CDR3 DNA sequence: TGTGCCAGCAGTTTAGAAGGGGGCCATCGCGAGCAGTACTTC. Protein sequence: CASSLEGGHREQYF.

This clonotype occurred once. The chain is built from TRBV7-8 and TRBJ2-5; 7 positions match TRBD1. The CDR3 is 14 residues long. The V segment lost 5 bases and the J segment 5 bases; nucleotides outside the gene matches: 8. Per the germline V gene, CDR1 is SGHVS and CDR2 is FQNEAQ. CDR3 sequence reads: CASSRQQGWETQYF. The CDR3 DNA follows: TGTGCCAGCAGCCGGCAACAGGGGTGGGAGACCCAGTACTTC.

The chain has TRBV13 and TRBJ1-2; 7 bases line up with TRBD1. V lost 5 bases and J lost 6; bases outside the gene matches: 9. Germline V gene data show CDR1 as PRHDT and CDR2 as FYEKMQ (reference sequence). There are 14 residues in the CDR3. The CDR3 DNA follows: TGTGCCAGCAGCACAACACAGGGGTGGAATGGCTACACCTTC. This sequence encodes CASSTTQGWNGYTF.

V is TRBV6-6 and J is TRBJ1-5; D not resolved. The CDR3 is 15 amino acids. Germline V CDR1 and CDR2: MNHNY, SVGAGI (reference sequence). Deletions cut 5 bases from V and 0 bases from J, with 11 bases between. The CDR3 DNA follows: TGTGCCAGCAGTCCCATGCAAGCTAGCAATCAGCCCCAGCATTTT. Protein product: CASSPMQASNQPQHF.

This clonotype showed up just a few times. The chain links TRBV7-2 to TRBJ2-5, with no clear D. The CDR3 is 13 residues long. V was pared by 2 bases and J by 5 bases, with 9 bases between. Germline V gene lookup returns CDR1 SGHTA and CDR2 FQGNSA. DNA of the CDR3: TGTGCCAGCAGCTTATTCGCGTCGGAGACCCAGTACTTC. This encodes CASSLFASETQYF.

The rearrangement uses TRBV5-1 and TRBJ1-5, with a tentative D call TRBD1 (5 bases). The germline gives CDR1 SGHRS, CDR2 YFSETQ. The CDR3 extends over 13 amino acids. CDR3 sequence (DNA): TGCGCTCGCCGGGGGGGAACCGGTCAGCCCCAGCATTTT. Its protein is CARRGGTGQPQHF.

The chain carries TRBV6-5 and TRBJ2-3, with TRBD1 matching over 7 bases. Germline CDR1 is MNHEY and CDR2 is SVGAGI. Trimming cost V 6 bases and J 5 bases; bases outside gene matches: 14. CDR3 length equals 16 residues. CDR3 region: CASSLDNRGRLDTQYF. For the CDR3, the DNA is TGTGCCAGCAGCTTGGACAACAGGGGACGTTTAGATACGCAGTATTTT.

This chain joins TRBV7-9 and TRBJ2-7, with D maybe TRBD1 (5 bases). The CDR3 has 12 residues. Germline V CDR1 and CDR2: SEHNR, FQNEAQ (reference sequence). The V gene lost 6 bases and the J gene lost 12 bases, with 18 bases spanning the gap. The CDR3 sequence: CASSEPGSAAYF. The CDR3 DNA reads TGTGCCAGCAGTGAACCAGGGTCCGCGGCGTACTTC.

The V gene is TRBV7-2, the J gene TRBJ2-7; D may correspond to TRBD1 or TRBD2 (5 bases each). The better agreement between TRBJ2-1 and the DNA end casts doubt on the J call. This CDR3 spans 14 amino acids. Germline values: CDR1 SGHTA, CDR2 FQGNSA. CDR3 in amino acids: CASSLTGPTYEQFF. The CDR3 DNA reads as TGTGCCAGCAGCTTAACGGGGCCCACCTACGAGCAGTTCTTC.

The J gene is TRBJ2-7, the V gene TRBV6-2 or TRBV6-3; D possibly corresponds to TRBD2 (6 bases). Trimming pared 6 bases from V and 3 bases from J, leaving 15 bases between. CDR3 length: 14 residues. The germline CDR1 and CDR2 sequences are MNHEY and SVGEGT. CDR3 coding DNA: TGTGCCAGCAGGACACCAGCGGGCTTCTACGAGCAGTACTTC. Residues: CASRTPAGFYEQYF.

This clonotype was recorded a few times. This chain joins TRBV6-2 or TRBV6-3 and TRBJ2-7, with D tentatively TRBD2 (5 bases). The V end was cut by 5 bases, the J end by 10 bases, with 18 bases between. CDR3 length: 13 residues. CDR1 is MNHEY, CDR2 SVGEGT, per germline. The CDR3 loop is CASSPRTQRAQYF. DNA for the CDR3: TGTGCCAGCAGTCCCAGGACGCAGAGGGCACAGTACTTC.

The chain combines TRBV20-1 with TRBJ2-7; 9 positions agree with TRBD1. Germline values: CDR1 DFQATT, CDR2 SNEGSKA (reference sequence). The CDR3 runs 14 residues. The trim removed 8 bases at V and 2 bases at J, leaving 10 bases unmatched. CDR3 sequence reads: CSPQGDRETYEQYF. In DNA, the CDR3 is TGCAGTCCTCAGGGGGACAGGGAAACCTACGAGCAGTACTTC.

This clonotype was counted only a few times. The chain employs TRBV20-1 and TRBJ2-5; D remains unclear. V was shortened by 4 bases and J by 4 bases, with 10 bases between the two germline ends. The CDR3 spans 12 residues. Per the germline V gene, CDR1 is DFQATT and CDR2 is SNEGSKA (reference sequence). CDR3 loop: CSATNRLETQYF. DNA of the CDR3: TGCAGTGCTACGAACCGACTAGAGACCCAGTACTTC.

The chain combines TRBV4-3 with TRBJ1-4, with D possibly TRBD1 on 6 matching bases. The CDR3 is made up of 16 amino acids. Germline V gene sequence: CDR1 LGHNA, CDR2 YSLEER. Trimming removed 2 bases from V and 4 bases from J, with 14 bases in between. The CDR3 DNA is TGCGCCAGCAGCCAAAACGACAGGCTAGTTAATGAAAAACTGTTTTTT. Its protein is CASSQNDRLVNEKLFF.

The chain joins TRBV7-8 to TRBJ2-4; TRBD2 aligns across 9 bases. Germline V CDR1 and CDR2: SGHVS, FQNEAQ. The length of the CDR3 is 21 residues. J lost 0 bases, V lost 1 base, and 16 bases had no gene match. CDR3 amino acids: CASSLDRSGGGAGRAKNIQYF. The CDR3 bases are TGTGCCAGCAGCTTAGACAGGTCCGGCGGGGGGGCTGGTCGAGCCAAAAACATTCAGTACTTC. Full variable domain (rest looked up from reference TRBV7-8 and TRBJ2-4): GAGVSQSPRYKVAKRGQDVALRCDPISGHVSLFWYQQALGQGPEFLTYFQNEAQLDKSGLPSDRFFAERPEGSVSTLKIQRTQQEDSAVYLCASSLDRSGGGAGRAKNIQYFGAGTRLSVL.